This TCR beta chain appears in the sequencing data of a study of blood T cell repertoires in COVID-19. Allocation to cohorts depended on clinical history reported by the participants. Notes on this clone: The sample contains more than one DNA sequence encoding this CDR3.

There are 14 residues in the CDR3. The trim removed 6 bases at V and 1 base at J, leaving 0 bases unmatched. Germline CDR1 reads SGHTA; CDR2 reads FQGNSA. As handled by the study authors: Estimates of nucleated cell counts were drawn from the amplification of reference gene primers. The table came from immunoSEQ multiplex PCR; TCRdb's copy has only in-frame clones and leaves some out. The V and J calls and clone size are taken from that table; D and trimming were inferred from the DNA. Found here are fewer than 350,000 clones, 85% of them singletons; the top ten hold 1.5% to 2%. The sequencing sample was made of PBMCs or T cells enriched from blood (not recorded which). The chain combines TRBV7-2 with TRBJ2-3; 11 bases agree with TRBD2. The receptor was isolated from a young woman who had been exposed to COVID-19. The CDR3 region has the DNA TGTGCCAGCAGGACTAGCGGGGGCACAGATACGCAGTATTTT. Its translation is CASRTSGGTDTQYF.